The 21 T cell receptor beta chains in this list originate from one sample, sequenced in a study of T cell changes during pregnancy in multiple sclerosis (dated by TCRdb to the late 2010s). The library was prepared using the immunoSEQ multiplex PCR assay. TCRdb took over this immuneACCESS table, retaining in-frame rearrangements with V and J assigned. Such tables are incomplete; in checked studies, under half of the missing clones stem from an unresolved V gene, and the remainder is unexplained. In this sample the table shows around 57,000 clones, around 92% of which occur a single time. The ten largest clones represent 1% to 1.5% of the sample. This material consisted of peripheral blood, taken after pregnancy. Receptors originate from a female donor in good health, enrolled as a control in a pregnancy study.

This chain joins TRBV15 and TRBJ2-7, with D possibly TRBD2 on 5 matching bases. V was shortened by 0 bases and J by 2 bases, with 11 bases between the two germline ends. The CDR3 runs to 15 residues. Germline loops: CDR1 LNHNV, CDR2 YYDKDF (reference sequence). As DNA, the CDR3 is TGTGCCACCAGCAGAGATCGGGGTAGAGCCTACGAGCAGTACTTC. Translation gives CATSRDRGRAYEQYF.

For the CDR3, the DNA is TGTGCCAGCTCACCAACAGGGCAGCCCCACTCCTACGAGCAGTACTTC. Translation gives CASSPTGQPHSYEQYF. The chain uses TRBV18 and TRBJ2-7; the D gene is possibly TRBD1 (6 bases). CDR1 is KGHSH, CDR2 LQKENI, per germline. V gave up 2 bases and J gave up 0 bases, with 14 bases separating them. The CDR3 sequence is 16 residues long.

This clone has just one count. The CDR3 nucleotides are TGTGCCAGCAGCTTAAGGGGAAAGGGCACAGATACGCAGTATTTT. Residues: CASSLRGKGTDTQYF. V gene TRBV5-8 combines with J gene TRBJ2-3; TRBD1 is a possible D gene (5 bases). Trimming took 2 bases from V and 1 from J, leaving 11 bases between them. The germline V gene encodes CDR1 SGHTS and CDR2 YDEGEE. This CDR3 region has 15 residues.

This chain uses TRBV7-8 with TRBJ1-1; TRBD1 aligns across 8 bases. CDR1 and CDR2 from the germline V gene are SGHVS and FQNEAQ. V lost 7 bases, J lost 3 bases, and 10 bases stayed unmatched. The CDR3 spans 15 residues. CDR3 in amino acids: CASTSGDRSDTEAFF. CDR3 nucleotides: TGTGCCAGCACATCCGGGGACAGGTCAGACACTGAAGCTTTCTTT.

This clone was detected only once. The chain employs TRBV9 and TRBJ2-7; TRBD1 matches at 7 bases. V gave up 3 bases and J gave up 6 bases; unmatched junction bases: 9. The germline CDR1 and CDR2 sequences are SGDLS and YYNGEE. CDR3 length: 14 residues. The CDR3 protein is CASSATGTVGEQYF. The CDR3, as DNA: TGTGCCAGCAGCGCAACCGGGACAGTGGGCGAGCAGTACTTC.

CDR3 in DNA: TGTGCCAGCAGCTCGAGGGAAATGAACACTGAAGCTTTCTTT. Its protein product is CASSSREMNTEAFF. V gene TRBV7-3 combines with J gene TRBJ1-1; D is ambiguous. Germline-derived CDR1 and CDR2 are SGHTA and FQGTGA. CDR3 length: 14 residues. Trimming removed 4 bases from V and 0 bases from J, with 9 bases in between.

V is TRBV6-1 and J is TRBJ2-1, with 7 positions matching TRBD2. Unmatched junction bases numbered 10, after V lost 7 bases and J lost 10 bases. CDR1 and CDR2 from the germline V gene are MNHNS and SASEGT. There are 13 residues in the CDR3. For the CDR3, the DNA is TGTGCCAGCATCGGGGACTATCTTAAAGAGCAGTTCTTC. It translates to CASIGDYLKEQFF.

The chain couples TRBV19 to TRBJ1-5; D unresolved. Trimming left V 6 bases short and J 4 bases short, with 13 bases between. The CDR3 loop spans 14 amino acids. CDR1 LNHDA and CDR2 SQIVND come from the germline V gene (reference sequence). In DNA, the CDR3 is TGTGCCAGTAGCCTCGGAGGCAGGAATCAGCCCCAGCATTTT. Residues: CASSLGGRNQPQHF.

The chain combines TRBV9 with TRBJ2-1; 7 bases are shared with TRBD2. With V trimmed by 2 bases and J by 3 bases, 2 bases remained unmatched. CDR3 size: 14 residues. Germline-derived CDR1 and CDR2 are SGDLS and YYNGEE. The DNA of the CDR3 is TGTGCCAGCAGCGTGAGCGGGGACTACAATGAGCAGTTCTTC. It specifies CASSVSGDYNEQFF.

The chain recombines TRBV19 with TRBJ1-5, with 11 nucleotides matching TRBD1. This CDR3 contains 16 residues. Trimming at V came to 4 bases and at J to 6 bases, leaving 8 bases not matched to a gene. CDR1 and CDR2 from the germline V gene are LNHDA and SQIVND (reference sequence). CDR3 nucleotide sequence: TGTGCCAGTAGTACAAGGACAGGGGGCGCGGGTCAGCCCCAGCATTTT. Its translation is CASSTRTGGAGQPQHF.

The genes are TRBV6-5 and TRBJ2-2; possibly TRBD1 for D (6 bases). Germline assignment: CDR1 MNHEY and CDR2 SVGAGI. This CDR3 spans 15 amino acids. V was clipped by 6 bases and J by 0 bases, with 11 bases between them. CDR3 loop: CASSGQFTNTGELFF. CDR3 in DNA: TGTGCCAGCAGCGGACAGTTTACGAACACCGGGGAGCTGTTTTTT.

This clone is a singleton in its sample. The CDR3 protein is CASSQPPVSLAKNIQYF. CDR3 DNA: TGCGCCAGCAGCCAACCCCCGGTATCCCTAGCCAAAAACATTCAGTACTTC. V is TRBV4-1 and J is TRBJ2-4; D remains unclear. The CDR3 is 17 amino acids. V lost 2 bases and J lost 0, with 14 bases in between. The germline gives CDR1 MGHRA, CDR2 YSYEKL.

This clone came up once. V usage is TRBV4-1 and J usage is TRBJ1-2, with unresolved D. Looked up from germline, CDR1 is MGHRA and CDR2 is YSYEKL. V lost 3 bases, J lost 7 bases, and 24 bases lay in between. This CDR3 has 17 residues. The DNA for the CDR3 is TGCGCCAGCAGCCACCCGGTGCGTGAGGGAGGGAGCGGTGGCTACACCTTC. It specifies CASSHPVREGGSGGYTF.

The chain recombines TRBV5-1 with TRBJ2-7, with 8 positions matching TRBD1. This CDR3 is built from 13 residues. CDR1 is SGHRS and CDR2 is YFSETQ in the germline V gene. After removal of 4 bases from V and 3 bases from J, the junction contained 3 bases not matched to a gene. This CDR3 is CASSMGQDYEQYF. DNA for the CDR3: TGCGCCAGCAGCATGGGACAGGACTACGAGCAGTACTTC.

This chain joins TRBV29-1 and TRBJ2-5; TRBD1 matches at 7 bases. Germline trimming cut 7 bases from V and 4 bases from J; bases unmatched to any gene: 9. Germline-derived CDR1 and CDR2 are SQVTM and ANQGSEA. This CDR3 region has 13 residues. The CDR3, as DNA: TGCAGCGGTATGGGGCAGGGGGTAGAGACCCAGTACTTC. Its protein product is CSGMGQGVETQYF.

The V call is TRBV7-9, the J call TRBJ1-2, with D possibly TRBD1 on 5 matching bases. V was cut by 7 bases and J by 7 bases, with 10 bases left in between. This CDR3 is built from 11 residues. Looked up from germline, CDR1 is SEHNR and CDR2 is FQNEAQ (reference sequence). The CDR3, as DNA: TGTGCCAGCAATTTGGGGGGTGGCTACACCTTC. The encoded protein is CASNLGGGYTF.

This clone was observed a single time. CDR3 region: CASSVSGEGNYGYTF. The CDR3, as DNA: TGTGCCAGCAGCGTCTCAGGGGAGGGCAACTATGGCTACACCTTC. The chain has TRBV9 and TRBJ1-2, with D perhaps matching TRBD1 (6 bases). Germline CDR1 is SGDLS and CDR2 is YYNGEE. Trimming shortened V by 2 bases and J by 2 bases, and 13 bases separated the two germline ends. This CDR3 comprises 15 residues.

This clone was found once. The chain employs TRBV5-1 and TRBJ2-7, with 9 bases identical to TRBD1. Germline assignment: CDR1 SGHRS and CDR2 YFSETQ. The CDR3 contains 15 residues. J was trimmed by 1 base and V by 4 bases; bases with no gene match: 6. The CDR3 region is CASSPGDRDSYEQYF. CDR3 coding DNA: TGCGCCAGCAGCCCCGGGGACAGGGATTCCTACGAGCAGTACTTC.

This clone appeared a single time. The chain carries TRBV18 and TRBJ1-5; D may be TRBD1 (6 bases). CDR1 is KGHSH, CDR2 LQKENI, per germline. Trimming took off 3 bases at V and 4 bases at J, with 10 bases between the two ends. The CDR3 is 14 residues long. The DNA of the CDR3 is TGTGCCAGCTCACCCGGGACAAGAAATCAGCCCCAGCATTTT. Residues: CASSPGTRNQPQHF.

The CDR3 loop reads CARTRVAGGQETQYF. The CDR3 region has the DNA TGTGCCAGGACGAGGGTAGCGGGGGGCCAAGAGACCCAGTACTTC. The V gene is TRBV5-3, the J gene TRBJ2-5; 10 bases fit TRBD2. TRBV5-3 is classed as an ORF, of uncertain function. The ends lost 8 bases at V and 1 base at J; junction bases unmatched: 8. The CDR3 extends over 15 amino acids.

The chain links TRBV6-5 to TRBJ2-7; TRBD2 might be the D (7 bases). V shed 2 bases and J shed 6 bases, with 17 bases lying between them. The CDR3 spans 15 residues. Germline loops: CDR1 MNHEY, CDR2 SVGAGI. The CDR3 DNA reads TGTGCCAGCAGTTACGAGGGGGGGGAGTACGGCGAGCAGTACTTC. The encoded protein is CASSYEGGEYGEQYF.